The source of this T cell receptor (beta chain) is a study of PD-L1 blockade in urothelial cancer. The assay was immunoSEQ multiplex PCR, and TCRdb's table has in-frame clones only and misses some. The repertoire holds around 66,000 clones, 75% to 85% seen once, with 1.5% to 2% in the top ten. The time point here: pretreatment peripheral blood. The germline CDR1 and CDR2 sequences are SGHTS and YDEGEE. The CDR3 is 15 amino acids. Trimming took 4 bases from V and 3 from J, leaving 14 bases between them. The chain has TRBV5-8 and TRBJ1-5; the D gene is possibly TRBD1 (5 bases). This sequence originates from a man between 65 and 85 years old with urothelial cancer. Source: PBMCs, taken around atezolizumab (anti-PD-L1) treatment. The CDR3 sequence is CASSKLTGINQPQHF. The CDR3 DNA follows: TGTGCCAGCAGCAAATTAACAGGAATCAATCAGCCCCAGCATTTT.